This T cell receptor (beta chain) was sequenced in a study of beta chain features in type 1 diabetes. Study-wide results and limits: Shortening of TCRB CDR3s, moderate but significant, appeared in all four CD4+ subsets of Type 1 diabetes patients. PCR might show a preference for shorter templates, equally across patients and controls. Overrepresentation of cells with high TCR expression could result from cDNA sequencing.

The germline CDR1 and CDR2 sequences are MDHEN and SYDVKM. The CDR3 has 17 residues. V lost 2 bases to trimming and J lost 0 bases, with 17 bases between them. A single heparinised blood sample, averaging approximately 116 mL, was obtained per donor. Cells sorted by CD45RO/CCR7/CD25/CD127/CD95/CD27 comprised CD4+ naive, central memory, regulatory and stem cell-like memory cells. This clone appeared a few times. Its antigen remains unknown. Investigators reverse transcribed all isolated RNA, so they sequenced expressed TCRB transcripts. TCRdb's copy holds only in-frame clones and misses some; the assay was immunoSEQ multiplex PCR. This sample has 300,000 to 450,000 clones, with roughly an eighth found just once.

The clonotype was recovered from a woman younger than 35 with type 1 diabetes. The chain couples TRBV28 to TRBJ2-7; tentatively, D is TRBD1 (6 bases). Sequencing was carried out using naive CD4+ T cells from blood. The CDR3 DNA follows: TGTGCCAGCAGTTTACCCGTATGGGGGCGGACCTCCTACGAGCAGTACTTC. Protein: CASSLPVWGRTSYEQYF.